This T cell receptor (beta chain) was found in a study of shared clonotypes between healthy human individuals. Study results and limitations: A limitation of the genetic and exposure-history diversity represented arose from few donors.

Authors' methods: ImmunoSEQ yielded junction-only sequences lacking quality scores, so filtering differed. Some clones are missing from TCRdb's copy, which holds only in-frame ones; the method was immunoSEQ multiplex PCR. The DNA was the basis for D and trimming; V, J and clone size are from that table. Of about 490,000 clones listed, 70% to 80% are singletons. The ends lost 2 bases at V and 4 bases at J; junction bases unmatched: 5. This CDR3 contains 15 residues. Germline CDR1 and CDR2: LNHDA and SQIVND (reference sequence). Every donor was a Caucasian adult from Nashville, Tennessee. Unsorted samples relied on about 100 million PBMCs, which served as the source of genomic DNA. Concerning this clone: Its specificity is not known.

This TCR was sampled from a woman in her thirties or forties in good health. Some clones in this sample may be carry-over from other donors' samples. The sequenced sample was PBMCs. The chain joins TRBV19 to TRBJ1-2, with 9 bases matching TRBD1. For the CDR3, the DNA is TGTGCCAGTAGTATACCACAGGGGGCCCCCTATGGCTACACCTTC. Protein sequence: CASSIPQGAPYGYTF.